This T cell receptor beta chain was identified in a study of graft-versus-host responses after intestinal transplantation. Whole-study context: Recipients were given multivisceral, liver-intestinal, or isolated intestinal transplants. Each patient got anti-thymocyte globulin induction, then tacrolimus and steroids for roughly 3 years.

The sample holds a few counts of this clone. Its target is unknown. V lost 6 bases and J lost 11; bases outside the gene matches: 9. CDR1 and CDR2 (germline): SEHNR, FQNEAQ (reference sequence). This CDR3 has 12 amino acids. Study results and limitations: The presence of high graft-versus-host to host-versus-graft clonal ratios in allografts characterized patients with graft-donor T cell macrochimerism. The study associated peak circulating GvH clone levels with early post-transplant HvG declines.

Sequencing was performed with immunoSEQ multiplex PCR; in TCRdb, only in-frame clones are kept and a portion is missing. The repertoire has over 100,000 clones, 80% to 95% of them found once; the top ten carry roughly 0.11%. This specimen consisted of unstimulated CD4+ T cells sorted from spleen or lymph node cells, obtained before intestinal transplant. The rearrangement uses TRBV7-9 and TRBJ1-1; 7 bases align to TRBD1. This TCR was recovered from a human donor who received an intestinal transplant. The CDR3 protein is CASSPQGWLAFF. CDR3 coding DNA: TGTGCCAGCAGTCCACAGGGGTGGTTGGCTTTCTTT.